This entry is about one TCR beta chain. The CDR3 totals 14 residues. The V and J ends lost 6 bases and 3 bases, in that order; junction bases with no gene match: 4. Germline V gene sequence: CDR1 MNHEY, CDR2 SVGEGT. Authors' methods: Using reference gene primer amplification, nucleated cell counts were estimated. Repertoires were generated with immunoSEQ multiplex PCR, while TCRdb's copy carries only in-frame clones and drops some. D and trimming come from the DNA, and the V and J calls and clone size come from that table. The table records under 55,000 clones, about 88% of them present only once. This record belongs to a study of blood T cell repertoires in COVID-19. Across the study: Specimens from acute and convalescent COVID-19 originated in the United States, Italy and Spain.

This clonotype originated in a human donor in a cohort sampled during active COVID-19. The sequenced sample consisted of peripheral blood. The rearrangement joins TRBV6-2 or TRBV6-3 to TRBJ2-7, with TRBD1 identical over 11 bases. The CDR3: CASSWTGGVYEQYF. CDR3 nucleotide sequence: TGTGCCAGCAGCTGGACAGGGGGCGTCTACGAGCAGTACTTC.